The next 19 T cell receptor beta chains were all read from a single sample in a study of blood T cell repertoires in COVID-19. Libraries were prepared by immunoSEQ multiplex PCR; TCRdb keeps only in-frame clonotypes and omits some of them. The sample includes approximately 140,000 clones, 88% of them seen just once. Sequencing was carried out using peripheral blood. Source of these receptors: a woman aged 60 to 75 with acute or convalescent COVID-19.

The V call is TRBV6-5, the J call TRBJ1-4, with TRBD1 matching over 10 bases. This CDR3 spans 16 amino acids. The J segment lost 5 bases and the V segment lost 4 bases, leaving 7 bases of the junction unmatched. The germline CDR1 and CDR2 sequences are MNHEY and SVGAGI. CDR3 DNA sequence: TGTGCCAGCAGTTGGGTATGGGGACAGGGGAATGAAAAACTGTTTTTT. This translates into CASSWVWGQGNEKLFF.

V usage is TRBV5-1 and J usage is TRBJ1-1; D is uncertain. The length of the CDR3 is 14 residues. V lost 2 bases to trimming and J lost 4 bases, with 12 bases between them. Germline V gene sequence: CDR1 SGHRS, CDR2 YFSETQ. This chain's CDR3 is CASSFSEGGTEAFF. As DNA, the CDR3 is TGCGCCAGCAGCTTCAGTGAGGGTGGCACTGAAGCTTTCTTT.

The gene calls are TRBV5-5 and TRBJ2-7; D remains ambiguous. CDR3 length: 13 amino acids. The germline V and J ends were trimmed by 6 bases and 5 bases, with 15 bases remaining between them. Germline CDR1 SGHKS, CDR2 YYEKEE (reference sequence). This CDR3 reads CASIPNENNEQYF. CDR3 nucleotides: TGTGCCAGCATCCCAAACGAGAATAACGAGCAGTACTTC.

This sequence joins TRBV7-9 and TRBJ1-2; D gene ambiguous. Per the germline V gene, CDR1 is SEHNR and CDR2 is FQNEAQ (reference sequence). Trimming cost V 3 bases and J 7 bases, with 6 bases left between them. The CDR3 has 11 residues. The CDR3 loop is CASSLNGGYTF. The CDR3 bases are TGTGCCAGCAGCTTGAACGGTGGCTACACCTTC.

The chain couples TRBV28 to TRBJ2-2, with a tentative D call TRBD1 (6 bases). The CDR3 consists of 15 residues. CDR1 is MDHEN and CDR2 is SYDVKM in the germline V gene. Trimming left V 4 bases short and J 4 bases short, with 13 bases between. CDR3 DNA: TGTGCCAGCAGTTCGCCGGGACAACCCACCGGGGAGCTGTTTTTT. Amino acid sequence: CASSSPGQPTGELFF.

The count of this clone is one. The chain is built from TRBV7-2 and TRBJ1-5, with a possible D match to TRBD1 (6 bases). The CDR3 consists of 15 residues. In germline, CDR1 is SGHTA, CDR2 FQGNSA. V was trimmed by 0 bases and J by 7 bases, leaving 13 bases between them. This chain's CDR3 is CASSLAGGGGQPQHF. The CDR3 DNA sequence: TGTGCCAGCAGCTTAGCGGGGGGGGGCGGGCAGCCCCAGCATTTT.

The rearrangement links TRBV3-1 (or the pseudogene TRBV3-2) to TRBJ2-3, with TRBD1 matching over 7 bases. Germline assignment: CDR1 LGHDT and CDR2 YNNKEL (reference sequence). After removal of 0 bases from V and 0 bases from J, the junction contained 3 bases not matched to a gene. CDR3 length: 16 residues. CDR3 loop: CASSQDDRASTDTQYF. Written as DNA, the CDR3 is TGTGCCAGCAGCCAAGATGACAGGGCCAGCACAGATACGCAGTATTTT.

This rearrangement joins TRBV4-2 to TRBJ2-1, with 8 positions matching TRBD2. The J segment lost 5 bases and the V segment lost 1 base, leaving 4 bases of the junction unmatched. CDR1 is LGHNA and CDR2 is YNFKEQ in the germline V gene. The CDR3 has 15 residues. CDR3 in amino acids: CASSQVTGGHNEQFF. In DNA, the CDR3 is TGTGCCAGCAGCCAAGTCACGGGGGGGCACAATGAGCAGTTCTTC.

This chain joins TRBV5-5 and TRBJ2-3; 12 bases are shared with TRBD2. CDR3 size: 15 residues. The ends lost 1 base at V and 7 bases at J; junction bases unmatched: 4. Germline CDR1 is SGHKS and CDR2 is YYEKEE (reference sequence). DNA of the CDR3: TGTGCCAGCAGCTTGTTGACTAGCGGGGGTAATACGCAGTATTTT. Its protein is CASSLLTSGGNTQYF.

The CDR3 region has the DNA TGTGCCAGCAGCCAAGACCCTGGACAGCCCTATGGCTACACCTTC. Its translation: CASSQDPGQPYGYTF. The rearrangement uses TRBV4-2 and TRBJ1-2, with a tentative D call TRBD1 (6 bases). The CDR3 is 15 amino acids. V shed 0 bases and J shed 4 bases, with 12 bases lying between them. Germline-derived CDR1 and CDR2 are LGHNA and YNFKEQ.

This clone was counted only a few times. The V gene is TRBV5-4, the J gene TRBJ2-5; 10 nucleotides line up with TRBD1. Germline V gene sequence: CDR1 SGHNT, CDR2 YYREEE (reference sequence). The CDR3 runs 15 residues. V was pared by 5 bases and J by 2 bases, with 6 bases of the junction left unmatched. The CDR3 DNA sequence: TGTGCCAGCAGTTTCGACAGGGGGCTACAAGAGACCCAGTACTTC. Translation gives CASSFDRGLQETQYF.

The V gene is TRBV6-5, the J gene TRBJ2-5; weak D call: TRBD2 (5 bases). This CDR3 is 15 amino acids long. V shed 10 bases and J shed 1 base, with 19 bases lying between them. Germline V gene lookup returns CDR1 MNHEY and CDR2 SVGAGI. In DNA form, the CDR3 reads TGTGCCAACTCACAAACCCCCGGGATCCAAGAGACCCAGTACTTC. Residues: CANSQTPGIQETQYF.

The chain employs TRBV24-1 and TRBJ2-4, with TRBD2 as a possible D gene (6 bases). The CDR3 covers 14 residues. V was clipped by 6 bases and J by 6 bases, with 14 bases between them. Germline V gene sequence: CDR1 KGHDR, CDR2 SFDVKD. CDR3 protein: CATSSGLPRNIQYF. The CDR3 bases are TGTGCCACCAGTTCGGGACTCCCAAGAAACATTCAGTACTTC.

This clone appeared a single time. J is TRBJ2-7 and V is TRBV7-9; D possibly corresponds to TRBD2 (5 bases). The CDR3 is 14 amino acids. Per germline, CDR1 SEHNR and CDR2 FQNEAQ (reference sequence). The germline V and J ends were trimmed by 0 bases and 7 bases, with 13 bases remaining between them. The CDR3 reads CASSLAGRGGEQYF. DNA of the CDR3: TGTGCCAGCAGCTTAGCGGGTCGAGGCGGGGAGCAGTACTTC.

Of note for this clone: Other nucleotide sequences in the sample specify the same CDR3. This chain connects TRBV3-1 (or the pseudogene TRBV3-2) to TRBJ2-7, with D perhaps TRBD1 (5 bases). The V end lost 0 bases, the J end lost 3 bases, and 6 bases lay between the germline ends. The CDR3 is 13 residues long. Germline loops: CDR1 LGHDT, CDR2 YNNKEL (reference sequence). The CDR3 DNA is TGTGCCAGCAGCCAAGAAGGGGTCTACGAGCAGTACTTC. Translation gives CASSQEGVYEQYF.

V usage is TRBV5-6 and J usage is TRBJ1-1; 7 bases align to TRBD1. Germline V gene data show CDR1 as SGHDT and CDR2 as YYEEEE. V lost 4 bases to trimming and J lost 7 bases; unmatched junction nucleotides: 10. The CDR3 spans 14 residues. The CDR3 nucleotides read TGTGCCAGCAGCCACCTACAGGGGATGGGTGAAGCTTTCTTT. It yields the protein CASSHLQGMGEAFF.

This clone was counted between two and nine times. The genes are TRBV5-6 and TRBJ2-7; 9 bases align to TRBD2. Germline loops: CDR1 SGHDT, CDR2 YYEEEE. This CDR3 has 13 residues. The trim removed 3 bases at V and 7 bases at J, leaving 5 bases unmatched. The CDR3 coding sequence is TGTGCCAGCAGCTCCGGACTAGCGCGGGAGCAGTACTTC. It translates to CASSSGLAREQYF.

V and J are TRBV6-2 or TRBV6-3 and TRBJ1-6, with D maybe TRBD1 (6 bases). V was clipped by 2 bases and J by 9 bases, with 17 bases between them. The CDR3 has 16 amino acids. The germline V gene has CDR1 MNHEY and CDR2 SVGEGT. CDR3 loop: CASSYTNWGLGSPLHF. Here the CDR3 DNA reads TGTGCCAGCAGTTACACCAACTGGGGGCTAGGTTCACCCCTCCACTTT.

The chain links TRBV7-8 to TRBJ1-1; 9 nucleotides agree with TRBD1. This CDR3 has 13 residues. V was pared by 5 bases and J by 4 bases, with 2 bases of the junction left unmatched. Germline V CDR1 and CDR2: SGHVS, FQNEAQ. The CDR3 here is CASSPTGGTEAFF. The DNA of the CDR3 is TGTGCCAGCAGCCCGACAGGGGGCACTGAAGCTTTCTTT.